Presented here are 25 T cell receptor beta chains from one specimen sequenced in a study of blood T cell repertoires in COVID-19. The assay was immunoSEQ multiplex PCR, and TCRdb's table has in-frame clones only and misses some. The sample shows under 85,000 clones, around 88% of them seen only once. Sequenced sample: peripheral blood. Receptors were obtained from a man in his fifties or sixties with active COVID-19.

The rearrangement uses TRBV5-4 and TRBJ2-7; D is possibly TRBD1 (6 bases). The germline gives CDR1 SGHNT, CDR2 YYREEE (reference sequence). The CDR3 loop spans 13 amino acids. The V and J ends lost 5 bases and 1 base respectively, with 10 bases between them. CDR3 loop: CASRPGQSYEQYF. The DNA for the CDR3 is TGTGCCAGCAGACCTGGACAGTCCTACGAGCAGTACTTC.

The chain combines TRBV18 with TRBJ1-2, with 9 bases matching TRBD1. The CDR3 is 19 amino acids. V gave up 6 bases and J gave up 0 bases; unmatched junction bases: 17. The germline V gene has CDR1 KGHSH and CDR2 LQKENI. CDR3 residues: CASSPTGQGAYESNYGYTF. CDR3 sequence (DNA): TGTGCCAGCTCCCCTACGGGACAGGGCGCCTACGAATCTAACTATGGCTACACCTTC.

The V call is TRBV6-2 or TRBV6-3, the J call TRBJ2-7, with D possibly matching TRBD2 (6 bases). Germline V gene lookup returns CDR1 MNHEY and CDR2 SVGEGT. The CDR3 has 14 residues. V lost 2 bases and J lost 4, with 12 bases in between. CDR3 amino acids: CASSYKGRTYEQYF. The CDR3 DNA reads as TGTGCCAGCAGTTACAAGGGGAGGACGTACGAGCAGTACTTC.

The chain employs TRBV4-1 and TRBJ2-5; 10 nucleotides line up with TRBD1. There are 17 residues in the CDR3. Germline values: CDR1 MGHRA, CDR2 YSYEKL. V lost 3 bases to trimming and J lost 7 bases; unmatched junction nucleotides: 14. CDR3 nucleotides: TGCGCCAGCAGCCACGTTCACCGGGACAGGGGATTCGTGACCCAGTACTTC. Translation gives CASSHVHRDRGFVTQYF.

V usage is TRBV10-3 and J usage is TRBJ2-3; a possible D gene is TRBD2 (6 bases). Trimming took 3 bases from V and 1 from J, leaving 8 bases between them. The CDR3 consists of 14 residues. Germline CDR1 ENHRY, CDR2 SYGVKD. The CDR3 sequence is CAISEPGGTDTQYF. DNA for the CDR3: TGTGCCATCAGTGAACCGGGGGGCACAGATACGCAGTATTTT.

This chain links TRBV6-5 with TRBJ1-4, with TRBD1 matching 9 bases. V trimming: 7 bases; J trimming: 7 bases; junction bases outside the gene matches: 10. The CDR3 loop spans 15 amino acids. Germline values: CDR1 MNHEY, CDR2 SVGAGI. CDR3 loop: CASKGQGVIGEKLFF. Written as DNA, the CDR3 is TGTGCCAGCAAGGGACAGGGAGTGATCGGTGAAAAACTGTTTTTT.

For the CDR3, the DNA is TGTGCCAGCAGCTCGTCCCGGGACAGGGTAGGCGAGCAGTTCTTC. Amino acids: CASSSSRDRVGEQFF. V is TRBV11-1 and J is TRBJ2-1; 9 nucleotides match TRBD1. V was clipped by 4 bases and J by 10 bases; unmatched bases: 11. Germline CDR1 and CDR2: SGHAT and FQDESV (reference sequence). The CDR3 sequence is 15 residues long.

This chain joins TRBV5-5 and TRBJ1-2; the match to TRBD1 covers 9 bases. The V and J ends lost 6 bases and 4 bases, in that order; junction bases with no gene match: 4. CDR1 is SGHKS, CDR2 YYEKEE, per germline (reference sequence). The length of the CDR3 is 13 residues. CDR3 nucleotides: TGTGCCAGCACCAGACAGGGGGGCTATGGCTACACCTTC. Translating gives CASTRQGGYGYTF.

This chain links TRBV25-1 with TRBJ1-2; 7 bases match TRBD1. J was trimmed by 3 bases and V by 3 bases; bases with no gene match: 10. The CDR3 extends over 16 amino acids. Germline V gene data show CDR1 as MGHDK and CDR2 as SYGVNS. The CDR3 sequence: CASSDPGIDRDYGYTF. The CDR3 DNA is TGTGCCAGCAGTGATCCGGGGATCGACAGGGACTATGGCTACACCTTC.

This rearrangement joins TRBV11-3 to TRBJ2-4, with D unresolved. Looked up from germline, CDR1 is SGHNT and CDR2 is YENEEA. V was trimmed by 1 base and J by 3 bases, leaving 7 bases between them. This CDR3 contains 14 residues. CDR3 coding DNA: TGTGCCAGCAGCTTAGGGTCTAGCAAAAACATTCAGTACTTC. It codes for CASSLGSSKNIQYF.

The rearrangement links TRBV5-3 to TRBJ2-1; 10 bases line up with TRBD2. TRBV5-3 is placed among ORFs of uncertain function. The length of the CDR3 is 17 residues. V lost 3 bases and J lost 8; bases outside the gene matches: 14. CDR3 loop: CARSYKPSGLALDEQFF. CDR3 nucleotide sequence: TGTGCCAGAAGCTATAAGCCCTCGGGACTAGCGTTGGATGAGCAGTTCTTC.

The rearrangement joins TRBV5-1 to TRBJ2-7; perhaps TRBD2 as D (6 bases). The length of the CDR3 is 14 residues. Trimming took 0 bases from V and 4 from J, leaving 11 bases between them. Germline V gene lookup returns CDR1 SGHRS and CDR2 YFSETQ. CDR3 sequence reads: CASSLEDYQYEQYF. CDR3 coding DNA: TGCGCCAGCAGCTTGGAGGACTACCAATACGAGCAGTACTTC.

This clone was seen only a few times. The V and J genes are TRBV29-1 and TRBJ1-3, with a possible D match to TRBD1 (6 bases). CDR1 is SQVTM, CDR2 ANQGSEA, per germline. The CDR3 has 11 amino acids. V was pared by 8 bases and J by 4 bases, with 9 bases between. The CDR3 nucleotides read TGCAGCTCGGGGACAGGAAACACCATATATTTT. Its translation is CSSGTGNTIYF.

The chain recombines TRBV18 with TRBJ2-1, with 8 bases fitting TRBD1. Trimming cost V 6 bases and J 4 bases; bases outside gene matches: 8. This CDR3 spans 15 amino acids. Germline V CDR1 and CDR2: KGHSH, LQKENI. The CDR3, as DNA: TGTGCCAGCTCCGGGGAGGACAGGGTGTACAATGAGCAGTTCTTC. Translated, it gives CASSGEDRVYNEQFF.

This CDR3 reads CASSNAEFYGYTF. CDR3 sequence (DNA): TGTGCCAGTAGTAACGCGGAATTCTATGGCTACACCTTC. This chain links TRBV19 with TRBJ1-2, with unresolved D. The CDR3 runs 13 residues. Looked up from germline, CDR1 is LNHDA and CDR2 is SQIVND (reference sequence). V lost 4 bases to trimming and J lost 4 bases, with 10 bases between them.

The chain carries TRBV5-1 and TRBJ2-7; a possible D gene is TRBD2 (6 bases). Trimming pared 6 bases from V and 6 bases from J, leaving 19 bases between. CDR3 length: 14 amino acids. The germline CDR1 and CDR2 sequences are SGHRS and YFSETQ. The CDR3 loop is CASNPGAGVGEQYF. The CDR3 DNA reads TGCGCCAGCAACCCGGGAGCCGGAGTAGGCGAGCAGTACTTC.

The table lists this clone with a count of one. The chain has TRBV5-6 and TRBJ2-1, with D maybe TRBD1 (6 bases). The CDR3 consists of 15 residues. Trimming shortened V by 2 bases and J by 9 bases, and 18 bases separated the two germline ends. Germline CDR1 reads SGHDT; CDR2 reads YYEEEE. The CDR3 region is CASSFFTGTEAEQFF. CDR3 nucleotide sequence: TGTGCCAGCAGCTTTTTTACAGGGACGGAGGCTGAGCAGTTCTTC. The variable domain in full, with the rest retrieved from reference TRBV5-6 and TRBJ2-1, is DAGVTQSPTHLIKTRGQQVTLRCSPKSGHDTVSWYQQALGQGPQFIFQYYEEEERQRGNFPDRFSGHQFPNYSSELNVNALLLGDSALYLCASSFFTGTEAEQFFGPGTRLTVL.

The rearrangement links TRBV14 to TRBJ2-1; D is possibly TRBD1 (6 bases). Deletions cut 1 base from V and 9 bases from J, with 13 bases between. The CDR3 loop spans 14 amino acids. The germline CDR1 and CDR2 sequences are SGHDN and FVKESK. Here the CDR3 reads CASSQGPGDGEQFF. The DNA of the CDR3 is TGTGCCAGCAGCCAAGGCCCAGGGGATGGTGAGCAGTTCTTC.

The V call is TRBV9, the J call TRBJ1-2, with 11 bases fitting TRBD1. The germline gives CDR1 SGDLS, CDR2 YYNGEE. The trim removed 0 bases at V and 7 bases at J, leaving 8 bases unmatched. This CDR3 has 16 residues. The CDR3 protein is CASSVEGTGGDGGYTF. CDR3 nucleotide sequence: TGTGCCAGCAGCGTAGAGGGGACAGGGGGGGACGGTGGCTACACCTTC.

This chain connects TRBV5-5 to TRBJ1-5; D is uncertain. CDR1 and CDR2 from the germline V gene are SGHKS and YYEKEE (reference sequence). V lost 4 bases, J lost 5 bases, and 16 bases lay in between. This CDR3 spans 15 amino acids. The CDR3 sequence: CASSPTLSTDQPQHF. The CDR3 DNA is TGTGCCAGCAGCCCTACATTATCTACAGATCAGCCCCAGCATTTT.

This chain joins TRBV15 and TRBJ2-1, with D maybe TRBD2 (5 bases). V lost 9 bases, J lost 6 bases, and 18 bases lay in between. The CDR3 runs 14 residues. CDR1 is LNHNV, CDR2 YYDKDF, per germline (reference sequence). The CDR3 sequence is CATAKGVNSNEQFF. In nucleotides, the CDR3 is TGTGCCACTGCCAAGGGAGTCAACTCCAATGAGCAGTTCTTC.

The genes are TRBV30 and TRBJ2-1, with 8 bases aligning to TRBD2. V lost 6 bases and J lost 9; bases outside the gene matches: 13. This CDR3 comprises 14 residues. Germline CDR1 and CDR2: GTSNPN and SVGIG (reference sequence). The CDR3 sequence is CACISGTRTSEQFF. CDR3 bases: TGTGCCTGCATCTCCGGGACTAGAACGTCTGAGCAGTTCTTC.

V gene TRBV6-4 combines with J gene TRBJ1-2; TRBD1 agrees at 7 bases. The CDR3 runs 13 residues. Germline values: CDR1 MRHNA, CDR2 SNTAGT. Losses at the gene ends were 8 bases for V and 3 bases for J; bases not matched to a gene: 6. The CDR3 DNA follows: TGTGCCAGCCGAAAAGGGGGCGACTATGGCTACACCTTC. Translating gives CASRKGGDYGYTF.

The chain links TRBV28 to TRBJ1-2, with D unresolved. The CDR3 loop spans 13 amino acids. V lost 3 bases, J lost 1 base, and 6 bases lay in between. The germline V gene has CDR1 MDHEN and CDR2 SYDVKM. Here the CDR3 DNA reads TGTGCCAGCAGTTTCCCACTTAACTATGGCTACACCTTC. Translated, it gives CASSFPLNYGYTF.

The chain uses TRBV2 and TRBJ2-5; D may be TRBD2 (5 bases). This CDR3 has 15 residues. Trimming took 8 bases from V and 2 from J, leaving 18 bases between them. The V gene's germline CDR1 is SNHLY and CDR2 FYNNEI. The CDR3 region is CASESSASWQETQYF. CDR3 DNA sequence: TGTGCCAGCGAGTCCTCGGCTAGCTGGCAAGAGACCCAGTACTTC. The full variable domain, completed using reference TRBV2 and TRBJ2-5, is EPEVTQTPSHQVTQMGQEVILRCVPISNHLYFYWYRQILGQKVEFLVSFYNNEISEKSEIFDDQFSVERPDGSNFTLKIRSTKLEDSAMYFCASESSASWQETQYFGPGTRLLVL.